The 25 T cell receptor beta chains below were found in one sample sequenced in a study of cytomegalovirus exposure and HLA in healthy donors. The assay was immunoSEQ multiplex PCR, and TCRdb's table has in-frame clones only and misses some. Of 250,000 to 400,000 clones detected, 88% appear once; the ten largest clones hold about 0.96%. The sequenced material came from PBMCs. The receptors were gathered from a man younger than 45 in good health and CMV-seronegative.

The gene calls are TRBV7-2 and TRBJ2-3; D is unclear. The CDR3 runs 12 residues. Germline CDR1 is SGHTA and CDR2 is FQGNSA. With 2 bases removed from V and 3 bases from J, the gap between germline ends came to 3 bases. The CDR3 here is CASSLRTDTQYF. DNA of the CDR3: TGTGCCAGCAGCTTACGGACAGATACGCAGTATTTT. The full variable domain, with the rest looked up from reference TRBV7-2 and TRBJ2-3, is GAGVSQSPSNKVTEKGKDVELRCDPISGHTALYWYRQSLGQGLEFLIYFQGNSAPDKSGLPSDRFSAERTGGSVSTLTIQRTQQEDSAVYLCASSLRTDTQYFGPGTRLTVL.

This sequence joins TRBV5-1 and TRBJ1-2; 12 nucleotides align to TRBD1. CDR3 length: 16 residues. Trimming at V came to 2 bases and at J to 6 bases, leaving 8 bases not matched to a gene. Germline CDR1 and CDR2: SGHRS and YFSETQ. The CDR3 spells CASSLPGTGGANGYTF. CDR3 bases: TGCGCCAGCAGCTTACCCGGGACAGGGGGCGCGAATGGCTACACCTTC.

V is TRBV14 and J is TRBJ1-1; unclear D gene. Trimming stripped 0 bases from V and 1 base from J, with 12 bases between. Germline CDR1 is SGHDN and CDR2 is FVKESK. The CDR3 runs 16 residues. Written as DNA, the CDR3 is TGTGCCAGCAGCCAAGATACCCGGACTGGGAACACTGAAGCTTTCTTT. Encoded protein: CASSQDTRTGNTEAFF.

The V call is TRBV7-9, the J call TRBJ2-6; D gene ambiguous. V lost 7 bases and J 1 base, leaving 5 bases between the germline ends. CDR3 size: 13 residues. CDR1 and CDR2 from the germline V gene are SEHNR and FQNEAQ (reference sequence). The DNA of the CDR3 is TGTGCCAGCACCAATTCTGGGGCCAACGTCCTGACTTTC. It codes for CASTNSGANVLTF.

This clone came up a few times. The gene calls are TRBV7-2 and TRBJ2-5; TRBD1 matches 8 bases. V was pared by 7 bases and J by 2 bases, with 3 bases of the junction left unmatched. Germline assignment: CDR1 SGHTA and CDR2 FQGNSA. The CDR3 is made up of 13 amino acids. This CDR3 reads CASTDRGQETQYF. CDR3 sequence (DNA): TGTGCCAGCACCGACAGGGGTCAAGAGACCCAGTACTTC.

This clone was counted a single time. This CDR3 reads CATKPGTGNTGELFF. As DNA, the CDR3 is TGCGCCACAAAACCCGGGACAGGAAACACCGGGGAGCTGTTTTTT. The rearrangement links TRBV5-1 to TRBJ2-2; 8 bases line up with TRBD1. The CDR3 is made up of 15 amino acids. Per germline, CDR1 SGHRS and CDR2 YFSETQ. V shed 9 bases, J shed 2 bases, and the junction held 9 bases outside the gene matches.

The CDR3 here is CASHLSGTDEGSNQPQHF. The CDR3 DNA sequence: TGTGCCAGCCATCTATCGGGGACAGATGAGGGTAGCAATCAGCCCCAGCATTTT. The rearrangement uses TRBV2 and TRBJ1-5, with 7 bases fitting TRBD1. Germline V lookup: CDR1 SNHLY, CDR2 FYNNEI. V lost 8 bases to trimming and J lost 0 bases; unmatched junction nucleotides: 16. The CDR3 loop spans 18 amino acids.

This chain connects TRBV9 to TRBJ2-2, with 9 nucleotides matching TRBD1. Germline V lookup: CDR1 SGDLS, CDR2 YYNGEE. This CDR3 comprises 17 residues. The V and J ends lost 1 base and 3 bases, in that order; junction bases with no gene match: 7. The chain's CDR3 is CASSVPRDREDTGELFF. The CDR3 DNA reads TGTGCCAGCAGCGTACCCCGGGACAGGGAAGACACCGGGGAGCTGTTTTTT.

This chain uses TRBV5-1 with TRBJ2-3; 7 bases align to TRBD1. Germline V gives CDR1 SGHRS, CDR2 YFSETQ. V lost 4 bases and J lost 0; bases outside the gene matches: 5. The CDR3 loop spans 15 amino acids. Here the CDR3 DNA reads TGCGCCAGCAGCGTACAGGGGAAAAGCACAGATACGCAGTATTTT. This translates into CASSVQGKSTDTQYF.

The rearrangement links TRBV6-5 to TRBJ2-7, with D maybe TRBD1 (6 bases). The germline V gene has CDR1 MNHEY and CDR2 SVGAGI. Trimming took off 1 base at V and 1 base at J, with 8 bases between the two ends. This CDR3 is built from 14 residues. The DNA for the CDR3 is TGTGCCAGCAGTTACTTTCAGGGGTCCTACGAGCAGTACTTC. Its protein product is CASSYFQGSYEQYF.

V gene TRBV7-9 combines with J gene TRBJ2-3; 8 bases line up with TRBD1. V gave up 5 bases and J gave up 1 base; unmatched junction bases: 8. CDR1 and CDR2 from the germline V gene are SEHNR and FQNEAQ (reference sequence). The length of the CDR3 is 16 residues. CDR3 nucleotides: TGTGCCAGCAGCCCTTCTCGACAGGGGCGCACAGATACGCAGTATTTT. Translated: CASSPSRQGRTDTQYF.

The chain employs TRBV27 and TRBJ2-3; 8 bases are a match to TRBD1. From germline, CDR1 is MNHEY and CDR2 SMNVEV (reference sequence). This CDR3 is 13 amino acids long. With 10 bases clipped from V and 4 bases from J, the junction kept 7 bases outside the gene matches. The DNA of the CDR3 is TGTGCCACCCAGGGGGCGCGGGCAGATACGCAGTATTTT. This translates into CATQGARADTQYF.

This chain connects TRBV6-1 to TRBJ1-5; a possible D gene is TRBD1 (6 bases). Germline V gives CDR1 MNHNS, CDR2 SASEGT. This CDR3 has 18 residues. V was trimmed by 4 bases and J by 4 bases, leaving 23 bases between them. The CDR3, as DNA: TGTGCCAGCAGTGCCAACCGTGGACAGAACCACTTAAATCAGCCCCAGCATTTT. Translated, it gives CASSANRGQNHLNQPQHF.

CDR3 protein: CATSAGRYEQYF. The DNA for the CDR3 is TGTGCCACCAGCGCAGGGAGGTACGAGCAGTACTTC. The chain recombines TRBV15 with TRBJ2-7; TRBD2 is a possible D gene (6 bases). From germline, CDR1 is LNHNV and CDR2 YYDKDF (reference sequence). The CDR3 is 12 amino acids. Trimming took off 5 bases at V and 4 bases at J, with 9 bases between the two ends.

The rearrangement uses TRBV7-8 and TRBJ2-7; D gene uncertain. The V gene lost 2 bases and the J gene lost 3 bases, with 8 bases spanning the gap. Looked up from germline, CDR1 is SGHVS and CDR2 is FQNEAQ. This CDR3 spans 13 amino acids. The DNA of the CDR3 is TGTGCCAGCAGCTTAATTACAGTCTACGAGCAGTACTTC. Residues: CASSLITVYEQYF.

This chain links TRBV6-6 with TRBJ1-2; D is uncertain. V lost 4 bases and J lost 4, with 10 bases in between. This CDR3 spans 13 amino acids. Germline CDR1 and CDR2: MNHNY and SVGAGI (reference sequence). CDR3 DNA sequence: TGTGCCAGCAGTTTTATCTCGGGCTATGGCTACACCTTC. Translating gives CASSFISGYGYTF.

DNA of the CDR3: TGTGCCAGCTCCCCCACGTCAGGGGTCGGAGCTTTCTTT. This encodes CASSPTSGVGAFF. The genes are TRBV18 and TRBJ1-1, with a tentative D call TRBD1 (6 bases). Germline V gene sequence: CDR1 KGHSH, CDR2 LQKENI. Trimming removed 6 bases from V and 10 bases from J, with 18 bases in between. The CDR3 is 13 amino acids.

The rearrangement joins TRBV19 to TRBJ1-2; D gene uncertain. CDR1 is LNHDA, CDR2 SQIVND, per germline (reference sequence). Trimming cost V 6 bases and J 1 base, with 6 bases left between them. The CDR3 is made up of 12 amino acids. CDR3 in amino acids: CASRKSNYGYTF. CDR3 DNA sequence: TGTGCCAGTAGAAAGAGTAACTATGGCTACACCTTC.

The chain couples TRBV29-1 to TRBJ1-1; TRBD1 agrees at 8 bases. The length of the CDR3 is 12 residues. Germline values: CDR1 SQVTM, CDR2 ANQGSEA. V was pared by 7 bases and J by 3 bases, with 4 bases of the junction left unmatched. CDR3 sequence reads: CSGGQGHTEAFF. In DNA form, the CDR3 reads TGCAGCGGCGGACAGGGACACACTGAAGCTTTCTTT.

V usage is TRBV5-6 and J usage is TRBJ2-2; D perhaps matches TRBD2 (5 bases). There are 16 residues in the CDR3. V lost 0 bases and J 7 bases, leaving 16 bases between the germline ends. Germline CDR1 is SGHDT and CDR2 is YYEEEE. As DNA, the CDR3 is TGTGCCAGCAGCTTGGACGAGCGGAGAGAAGGCGGGGAGCTGTTTTTT. Residues: CASSLDERREGGELFF.

This clone was counted a single time. This sequence joins TRBV19 and TRBJ1-1, with 7 bases lining up with TRBD1. From germline, CDR1 is LNHDA and CDR2 SQIVND (reference sequence). The junction had 6 bases not matched to a gene; V was cut back by 3 bases and J by 8 bases. This CDR3 is 13 amino acids long. The CDR3 loop is CASSIWDSKEAFF. The CDR3 DNA is TGTGCCAGTAGTATCTGGGACAGCAAAGAAGCTTTCTTT. The full variable domain, in which reference TRBV19 and TRBJ1-1 provide the parts outside the CDR3, is DGGITQSPKYLFRKEGQNVTLSCEQNLNHDAMYWYRQDPGQGLRLIYYSQIVNDFQKGDIAEGYSVSREKKESFPLTVTSAQKNPTAFYLCASSIWDSKEAFFGQGTRLTVV.

The chain has TRBV28 and TRBJ1-2; unclear D gene. This CDR3 comprises 12 residues. Per germline, CDR1 MDHEN and CDR2 SYDVKM. V lost 8 bases and J 9 bases, leaving 16 bases between the germline ends. CDR3 coding DNA: TGTGCCAGCCAAACTCCGCTAGTAAGCTACACCTTC. Translation: CASQTPLVSYTF.

As to this clone: At one of its ends the junction is not consistent with the germline gene, which may arise from a read error. The V gene is TRBV19, the J gene TRBJ2-7, with a weak D call TRBD2 (7 bases). The CDR3 is 14 residues long. Germline V lookup: CDR1 LNHDA, CDR2 SQIVND (reference sequence). CDR3 amino acids: CASRIGGGASEQYF. CDR3 coding DNA: TGTGCCAGTAGGATAGGGGGGGGCGCGTCCGAGCAGTACTTC.

Here the CDR3 DNA reads TGCGCCAGCAGCTTGCCTAGCGGGGGTCTGCATACGCAGTATTTT. Amino acids: CASSLPSGGLHTQYF. V and J are TRBV5-1 and TRBJ2-3; 10 bases match TRBD2. With 1 base clipped from V and 7 bases from J, the junction kept 6 bases outside the gene matches. The CDR3 length is 15 residues. The germline gives CDR1 SGHRS, CDR2 YFSETQ.

This chain uses TRBV4-2 with TRBJ1-1; 8 nucleotides line up with TRBD1. V lost 4 bases, J lost 1 base, and 8 bases stayed unmatched. CDR1 is LGHNA, CDR2 YNFKEQ, per germline. This CDR3 contains 16 residues. The CDR3 sequence: CASSLINRGENTEAFF. The CDR3 nucleotides are TGTGCCAGCAGCCTTATCAACAGGGGGGAGAACACTGAAGCTTTCTTT.